Described below is a single T cell receptor beta chain sequence and its context. Germline V gene data show CDR1 as KGHDR and CDR2 as SFDVKD. Trimming stripped 2 bases from V and 4 bases from J, with 4 bases between. This CDR3 comprises 12 residues. The data derive from a study of control samples from healthy donors and cancer patients. The data were produced by immunoSEQ multiplex PCR, yet TCRdb's version contains in-frame clones alone and is incomplete. The top ten clones hold 18% of a sample with some 96,000 clones, roughly 90% of them seen once. J is TRBJ1-1 and V is TRBV24-1, with unresolved D. This TCR was recovered from a woman aged 45 to 65 in good health. The sample taken for sequencing was blood. In DNA, the CDR3 is TGTGCCACCAGTGATTACGGCACTGAAGCTTTCTTT. Protein product: CATSDYGTEAFF.